A single sample gave rise to the 10 T cell receptor beta chains below, sequenced in a study of PD-L1 blockade in urothelial cancer (dated by TCRdb to 2016 to 2017). The time point tag for this specimen amounts to: pretreatment peripheral blood. Library construction relied on the immunoSEQ multiplex PCR assay. Not all clones reach the TCRdb copy of this immuneACCESS table, which keeps in-frame sequences only. Checked studies attribute under half of the gap to unresolved V genes and leave the rest unexplained. This sample gives around 40,000 clones in total; roughly nine tenths of them show up just once. Roughly 10% of the sample belongs to the ten largest clones. The source was PBMCs, collected around atezolizumab (anti-PD-L1) treatment. These receptors all stem from a woman aged 60-75 years with urothelial cancer.

This chain links TRBV30 with TRBJ2-7; maybe TRBD2 (6 bases). V was pared by 7 bases and J by 1 base, with 17 bases between. Germline V lookup: CDR1 GTSNPN, CDR2 SVGIG (reference sequence). The CDR3 runs to 14 residues. This chain's CDR3 is CAFPPLAFSYEQYF. CDR3 coding DNA: TGTGCCTTCCCACCCCTAGCGTTTTCCTACGAGCAGTACTTC.

The genes are TRBV28 and TRBJ1-5; 7 bases agree with TRBD1. The CDR3 loop spans 15 amino acids. V was clipped by 3 bases and J by 5 bases; unmatched bases: 7. CDR1 is MDHEN, CDR2 SYDVKM, per germline. Written as DNA, the CDR3 is TGTGCCAGCAGTTTTGAAGGGGGCGGAGATCAGCCCCAGCATTTT. Translated: CASSFEGGGDQPQHF.

The J gene is TRBJ2-3, the V gene TRBV5-1; 7 bases fit TRBD2. CDR3 length: 15 residues. Trimming took 4 bases from V and 6 from J; bases not matched to a gene: 11. Germline CDR1 and CDR2: SGHRS and YFSETQ. CDR3 DNA sequence: TGCGCCAGCAGCAGGGAGCAGCGGGATTGGGATACGCAGTATTTT. Translating it yields CASSREQRDWDTQYF.

This clone turned up a few times. The chain links TRBV6-4 to TRBJ1-2, with D tentatively TRBD1 (6 bases). The length of the CDR3 is 13 residues. Germline CDR1 MRHNA, CDR2 SNTAGT. The V and J ends lost 3 bases and 8 bases respectively, with 13 bases between them. The CDR3, as DNA: TGTGCCAGCAGTGAAGTCAGGGGCGGGGGCTACACCTTC. Protein: CASSEVRGGGYTF.

The chain joins TRBV5-4 to TRBJ2-1, with D maybe TRBD1 (6 bases). This CDR3 is 15 amino acids long. The V gene's germline CDR1 is SGHNT and CDR2 YYREEE (reference sequence). Trimming cost V 3 bases and J 6 bases, with 16 bases left between them. CDR3 in DNA: TGTGCCAGCAGCTCGGGATGGGACACCTTCAATGAGCAGTTCTTC. Amino acids: CASSSGWDTFNEQFF.

This rearrangement joins TRBV29-1 to TRBJ2-3; 7 nucleotides agree with TRBD2. The germline gives CDR1 SQVTM, CDR2 ANQGSEA. V shed 0 bases, J shed 4 bases, and the junction held 10 bases outside the gene matches. CDR3 length: 16 amino acids. CDR3 coding DNA: TGCAGCGTTGAAGAGTCCCTCGGGAGGCGCGCAGATACGCAGTATTTT. This translates into CSVEESLGRRADTQYF.

This chain uses TRBV28 with TRBJ2-1; 16 nucleotides match TRBD2. Germline loops: CDR1 MDHEN, CDR2 SYDVKM. V was pared by 3 bases and J by 6 bases, with 2 bases of the junction left unmatched. There are 16 residues in the CDR3. CDR3 DNA: TGTGCCAGCAGTTTCGGGACTAGCGGGGGGGGCAATGAGCAGTTCTTC. It codes for CASSFGTSGGGNEQFF. Variable domain in full (rest from reference TRBV28 and TRBJ2-1): DVKVTQSSRYLVKRTGEKVFLECVQDMDHENMFWYRQDPGLGLRLIYFSYDVKMKEKGDIPEGYSVSREKKERFSLILESASTNQTSMYLCASSFGTSGGGNEQFFGPGTRLTVL.

The chain joins TRBV5-8 to TRBJ2-1; D unclear. From germline, CDR1 is SGHTS and CDR2 YDEGEE. Trimming pared 3 bases from V and 4 bases from J, leaving 5 bases between. This CDR3 comprises 12 residues. The CDR3 DNA is TGTGCCAGCAGCTCTCGTTACAATGAGCAGTTCTTC. It yields the protein CASSSRYNEQFF.

This clone was detected once. The chain is built from TRBV6-1 and TRBJ2-3; 7 bases agree with TRBD2. Germline assignment: CDR1 MNHNS and CDR2 SASEGT. J gave up 1 base and V 6 bases, and 7 bases lay outside the gene matches. The CDR3 extends over 15 amino acids. The CDR3 protein is CASSPSGIGTDTQYF. Written as DNA, the CDR3 is TGTGCCAGCAGCCCGAGCGGGATCGGCACAGATACGCAGTATTTT.

V and J are TRBV5-4 and TRBJ2-5, with 7 bases lining up with TRBD2. The germline V gene encodes CDR1 SGHNT and CDR2 YYREEE (reference sequence). This CDR3 region has 16 residues. V dropped 1 base and J dropped 0; count of bases not matched to a gene: 6. CDR3 loop: CASSLWSAGHQETQYF. CDR3 bases: TGTGCCAGCAGCTTGTGGTCAGCGGGGCACCAAGAGACCCAGTACTTC.